The sample holds a few counts of the clone carrying this T cell receptor beta chain. This record comes from a study of blood T cell repertoires in COVID-19. The CDR3 spans 13 residues. The V and J ends lost 9 bases and 0 bases respectively, with 10 bases between them. The V gene's germline CDR1 is MNHNY and CDR2 SVGAGI (reference sequence). The data were produced by immunoSEQ multiplex PCR, yet TCRdb's version contains in-frame clones alone and is incomplete. The repertoire holds more than 35,000 clones, with approximately 90% as singletons. The genes are TRBV6-6 and TRBJ2-3; D perhaps matches TRBD2 (5 bases). The sequencing input was peripheral blood. The sequence came from a human donor in a cohort sampled during active COVID-19. DNA for the CDR3: TGTGCCAGTCGACGGGATAGCACAGATACGCAGTATTTT. Protein: CASRRDSTDTQYF.